This passage covers 22 T cell receptor beta chains from one sample sequenced in a study of cytomegalovirus exposure and HLA in healthy donors. Profiling relied on immunoSEQ multiplex PCR, and the TCRdb table lists in-frame clones only, not all of them. The table has about 160,000 clones, 89% seen once. The sample consisted of PBMCs. The origin of the receptors is a woman younger than 30 in good health and CMV-seropositive.

CDR3 amino acids: CASSLAGRTDTQYF. CDR3 coding DNA: TGTGCCAGCAGCCTAGCGGGAAGAACAGATACGCAGTATTTT. V gene TRBV11-3 combines with J gene TRBJ2-3; 9 bases are a match to TRBD2. Germline values: CDR1 SGHNT, CDR2 YENEEA. The J segment lost 3 bases and the V segment lost 5 bases, leaving 3 bases of the junction unmatched. The CDR3 runs to 14 residues.

The rearrangement uses TRBV28 and TRBJ2-7; no clear D gene. Germline CDR1 MDHEN, CDR2 SYDVKM. Trimming took 4 bases from V and 0 from J, leaving 4 bases between them. The CDR3 runs 12 residues. CDR3: CASSSSSYEQYF. The CDR3 DNA sequence: TGTGCCAGCAGTTCCTCCTCCTACGAGCAGTACTTC.

The chain couples TRBV2 to TRBJ2-1, with D possibly matching TRBD2 (5 bases). Per germline, CDR1 SNHLY and CDR2 FYNNEI. The CDR3 is made up of 14 amino acids. V was shortened by 8 bases and J by 0 bases, with 11 bases between the two germline ends. CDR3 DNA sequence: TGTGCCAGCGTCACTACTAGCTCCTACAATGAGCAGTTCTTC. Its translation is CASVTTSSYNEQFF.

J is TRBJ2-5 and V is TRBV9; TRBD2 matches at 9 bases. The CDR3 consists of 15 residues. Germline V lookup: CDR1 SGDLS, CDR2 YYNGEE. The J segment lost 1 base and the V segment lost 0 bases, leaving 1 base of the junction unmatched. The CDR3 spells CASSVGLAVQETQYF. The CDR3 DNA follows: TGTGCCAGCAGCGTAGGACTAGCGGTCCAAGAGACCCAGTACTTC.

The rearrangement links TRBV5-6 to TRBJ2-7; 10 positions agree with TRBD2. V gave up 6 bases and J gave up 2 bases; unmatched junction bases: 5. CDR1 SGHDT and CDR2 YYEEEE come from the germline V gene. The CDR3 runs to 14 residues. CDR3 region: CASKGLAETYEQYF. In DNA form, the CDR3 reads TGTGCCAGCAAAGGACTAGCGGAAACCTACGAGCAGTACTTC.

The rearrangement uses TRBV28 and TRBJ2-1; 12 bases fit TRBD2. The CDR3 loop spans 16 amino acids. Looked up from germline, CDR1 is MDHEN and CDR2 is SYDVKM. V shed 7 bases and J 6 bases; nucleotides not matched to a gene: 10. The CDR3 here is CASTSRRLAGANEQFF. CDR3 bases: TGTGCCAGCACCTCACGGAGACTAGCGGGAGCCAATGAGCAGTTCTTC.

This chain joins TRBV15 and TRBJ2-7; a possible D gene is TRBD2 (5 bases). V lost 1 base, J lost 7 bases, and 14 bases lay in between. The CDR3 has 14 amino acids. Per germline, CDR1 LNHNV and CDR2 YYDKDF (reference sequence). The CDR3 DNA is TGTGCCACCAGCAGAGGCGGTCAATCGGGGGAGCAGTACTTC. This sequence encodes CATSRGGQSGEQYF.

The chain couples TRBV5-1 to TRBJ2-2, with 8 nucleotides matching TRBD2. The V and J ends lost 4 bases and 5 bases, in that order; junction bases with no gene match: 7. The CDR3 has 15 amino acids. Per the germline V gene, CDR1 is SGHRS and CDR2 is YFSETQ. The CDR3 DNA is TGCGCCAGCAGCAGCAATAGCGGGAATACCGGGGAGCTGTTTTTT. Its protein product is CASSSNSGNTGELFF.

This rearrangement joins TRBV5-4 to TRBJ1-2; tentatively, D is TRBD1 (5 bases). Germline V gene data show CDR1 as SGHNT and CDR2 as YYREEE (reference sequence). This CDR3 is 15 amino acids long. Trimming shortened V by 0 bases and J by 5 bases, and 14 bases separated the two germline ends. CDR3 in amino acids: CASSLGRTDSYGYTF. The CDR3 DNA reads TGTGCCAGCAGCTTGGGGCGAACCGACAGTTATGGCTACACCTTC.

This clone was detected only once. V gene TRBV19 combines with J gene TRBJ1-5, with 9 positions matching TRBD1. The V gene's germline CDR1 is LNHDA and CDR2 SQIVND (reference sequence). The CDR3 extends over 15 amino acids. V trimming: 6 bases; J trimming: 1 base; junction bases outside the gene matches: 4. The CDR3 coding sequence is TGTGCCAGTAGAACCGGACAGGGGAGCAATCAGCCCCAGCATTTT. Amino acids: CASRTGQGSNQPQHF.

The rearrangement uses TRBV2 and TRBJ2-7; 7 bases are a match to TRBD2. Unmatched junction bases numbered 3, after V lost 1 base and J lost 0 bases. This CDR3 comprises 15 residues. Per the germline V gene, CDR1 is SNHLY and CDR2 is FYNNEI. CDR3 in DNA: TGTGCCAGCAGTGAAGGGACTAGTAGCTCCTACGAGCAGTACTTC. This encodes CASSEGTSSSYEQYF.

In regard to this clone: Different DNA sequences within this sample yield the same CDR3. The chain combines TRBV7-9 with TRBJ1-1; no clear D. Germline CDR1 reads SEHNR; CDR2 reads FQNEAQ (reference sequence). The CDR3 is 13 amino acids. V was clipped by 4 bases and J by 1 base, with 7 bases between them. The CDR3 DNA reads as TGTGCCAGCAGCTGGAGCCAGAACACTGAAGCTTTCTTT. The encoded protein is CASSWSQNTEAFF.

The V and J genes are TRBV4-3 and TRBJ1-2; 8 bases map to TRBD1. Looked up from germline, CDR1 is LGHNA and CDR2 is YSLEER. This CDR3 region has 15 residues. After removal of 0 bases from V and 6 bases from J, the junction contained 6 bases not matched to a gene. CDR3 in DNA: TGCGCCAGCAGCCAAGATAGGAGGACAGGGAATGGCTACACCTTC. This sequence encodes CASSQDRRTGNGYTF.

This rearrangement joins TRBV5-1 to TRBJ2-5; 8 nucleotides line up with TRBD1. The CDR3 consists of 14 residues. Germline V lookup: CDR1 SGHRS, CDR2 YFSETQ. V lost 3 bases, J lost 2 bases, and 3 bases stayed unmatched. Written as DNA, the CDR3 is TGCGCCAGCAGCTCACAGGGGGATCAAGAGACCCAGTACTTC. Its translation is CASSSQGDQETQYF. The full variable domain, in which reference TRBV5-1 and TRBJ2-5 provide the parts outside the CDR3, is KAGVTQTPRYLIKTRGQQVTLSCSPISGHRSVSWYQQTPGQGLQFLFEYFSETQRNKGNFPGRFSGRQFSNSRSEMNVSTLELGDSALYLCASSSQGDQETQYFGPGTRLLVL.

This rearrangement joins TRBV2 to TRBJ1-2, with D tentatively TRBD1 (6 bases). CDR1 is SNHLY and CDR2 is FYNNEI in the germline V gene. V was pared by 3 bases and J by 3 bases, with 8 bases between. The CDR3 is 13 amino acids. The CDR3 loop is CASSDTGHYGYTF. The CDR3 DNA reads TGTGCCAGCAGTGACACAGGGCACTATGGCTACACCTTC.

The J gene is TRBJ2-1, the V gene TRBV29-1, with D perhaps TRBD2 (5 bases). From germline, CDR1 is SQVTM and CDR2 ANQGSEA. V was cut by 4 bases and J by 2 bases, with 12 bases left in between. This CDR3 is built from 14 residues. CDR3 in amino acids: CSVVRGSPYNEQFF. The CDR3 nucleotides are TGCAGCGTTGTACGTGGGAGCCCCTACAATGAGCAGTTCTTC.

For the CDR3, the DNA is TGTGCCAGCAGCCGCCCACAGGGGTATCGCACAGATACGCAGTATTTT. As protein: CASSRPQGYRTDTQYF. The gene calls are TRBV7-9 and TRBJ2-3, with 7 positions matching TRBD1. J was trimmed by 1 base and V by 5 bases; bases with no gene match: 9. The V gene's germline CDR1 is SEHNR and CDR2 FQNEAQ (reference sequence). The CDR3 extends over 16 amino acids.

This clone has just one count. V is TRBV14 and J is TRBJ1-2; 10 nucleotides match TRBD1. The trim removed 4 bases at V and 6 bases at J, leaving 14 bases unmatched. The CDR3 is 17 amino acids. CDR1 and CDR2 from the germline V gene are SGHDN and FVKESK. This CDR3 reads CASSPGTGVWLGNGYTF. CDR3 nucleotide sequence: TGTGCCAGCAGCCCCGGGACAGGGGTATGGCTCGGTAATGGCTACACCTTC.

J is TRBJ2-3 and V is TRBV28; TRBD1 matches 9 bases. The germline V gene has CDR1 MDHEN and CDR2 SYDVKM. There are 12 residues in the CDR3. The CDR3 DNA follows: TGTGCTACCACAGGGGGCAAAGATACGCAGTATTTT. Amino acid sequence: CATTGGKDTQYF.

The chain is built from TRBV15 and TRBJ2-2; D is undetermined. CDR1 and CDR2 (germline): LNHNV, YYDKDF (reference sequence). V was pared by 2 bases and J by 1 base, with 5 bases between. The CDR3 is 14 amino acids. In DNA, the CDR3 is TGTGCCACCAGCAGAACAATGAACACCGGGGAGCTGTTTTTT. This gives the protein CATSRTMNTGELFF.

The chain links TRBV2 to TRBJ1-3; 7 nucleotides agree with TRBD1. Germline loops: CDR1 SNHLY, CDR2 FYNNEI. With V trimmed by 6 bases and J by 4 bases, 6 bases remained unmatched. The CDR3 contains 14 residues. This CDR3 reads CASSRQGVGNTIYF. Written as DNA, the CDR3 is TGTGCCAGCAGCCGACAGGGAGTAGGAAACACCATATATTTT.

This rearrangement joins TRBV5-1 to TRBJ2-3; 10 positions match TRBD2. This CDR3 is 17 amino acids long. Per the germline V gene, CDR1 is SGHRS and CDR2 is YFSETQ. V gave up 0 bases and J gave up 2 bases; unmatched junction bases: 6. The CDR3 sequence: CASSLALAGANTDTQYF. The CDR3 nucleotides read TGCGCCAGCAGCTTGGCGCTAGCGGGGGCAAACACAGATACGCAGTATTTT.